Following are 28 T cell receptor beta chains from one sample sequenced in a study of T cells after yellow fever vaccination. MiXCR was run by TCRdb on the 5' RACE reads, yielding one entry per CDR3 protein. Of about 310,000 distinct CDR3 sequences listed, 3.6% are singletons. Sequences were derived from PBMCs, sampled on the day of the yellow fever booster vaccination. These receptors were collected from a man aged 18 to 30 who received the YFV17D yellow fever vaccine.

In DNA form, the CDR3 reads TGCGCCAGCAGCCAACCTTCAGATACGCAGTATTTT. Translation: CASSQPSDTQYF. The rearrangement uses TRBV4-1 and TRBJ2-3, with D unclear. V gave up 2 bases and J gave up 4 bases, with 4 bases separating them. From germline, CDR1 is MGHRA and CDR2 YSYEKL. The CDR3 length is 12 residues.

Many counts were recorded for this clonotype. The genes are TRBV10-3 and TRBJ2-7, with TRBD1 matching over 9 bases. After removal of 8 bases from V and 6 bases from J, the junction contained 8 bases not matched to a gene. The CDR3 spans 13 residues. CDR1 is ENHRY, CDR2 SYGVKD, per germline. The CDR3 protein is CAILPGQGSEQYF. The CDR3 nucleotides read TGTGCCATCCTACCGGGACAGGGCTCCGAGCAGTACTTC.

This clonotype was observed at least ten times. The chain combines TRBV2 with TRBJ1-2, with 11 bases fitting TRBD1. With V trimmed by 2 bases and J by 4 bases, 6 bases remained unmatched. This CDR3 is built from 16 residues. Germline CDR1 SNHLY, CDR2 FYNNEI. The CDR3 sequence: CASSERRGTGGYGYTF. CDR3 nucleotide sequence: TGTGCCAGCAGTGAAAGAAGGGGGACAGGGGGCTATGGCTACACCTTC.

This chain joins TRBV7-6 and TRBJ1-1; tentatively, D is TRBD1 (5 bases). Germline V lookup: CDR1 SGHVS, CDR2 FNYEAQ. V was pared by 4 bases and J by 3 bases, with 9 bases between. The CDR3 has 13 amino acids. CDR3 bases: TGTGCCAGCAGCTCCAGGGTTGACACTGAAGCTTTCTTT. It yields the protein CASSSRVDTEAFF.

This clonotype was seen repeatedly, ten times or more. V usage is TRBV10-3 and J usage is TRBJ2-1; maybe TRBD1 (6 bases). CDR3 length: 13 amino acids. Germline V gives CDR1 ENHRY, CDR2 SYGVKD. The V end was cut by 6 bases, the J end by 8 bases, with 14 bases between. The CDR3 bases are TGTGCCATCAGCACAGGGATGTCCGATGAGCAGTTCTTC. Residues: CAISTGMSDEQFF.

Many counts were recorded for this clonotype. The chain uses TRBV4-3 and TRBJ1-1; possible D gene TRBD1, 5 bases. There are 12 residues in the CDR3. CDR1 is LGHNA, CDR2 YSLEER, per germline. Trimming removed 6 bases from V and 7 bases from J, with 12 bases in between. CDR3: CASSFGGGEAFF. The CDR3 coding sequence is TGCGCCAGCAGTTTCGGGGGTGGTGAAGCTTTCTTT.

The table lists this clonotype with many counts. The gene calls are TRBV5-1 and TRBJ2-6, with D perhaps TRBD2 (6 bases). This CDR3 is built from 16 residues. Trimming pared 0 bases from V and 0 bases from J, leaving 7 bases between. Looked up from germline, CDR1 is SGHRS and CDR2 is YFSETQ. CDR3 sequence reads: CASSLVGSSGANVLTF. Here the CDR3 DNA reads TGCGCCAGCAGCTTGGTCGGGAGCTCTGGGGCCAACGTCCTGACTTTC.

The V and J genes are TRBV7-2 and TRBJ2-3; D remains unclear. Germline CDR1 SGHTA, CDR2 FQGNSA. CDR3 length: 15 residues. V dropped 6 bases and J dropped 2 bases, with 15 bases sitting between them. The CDR3 DNA sequence: TGTGCCAGCAGTTCTAGTCGAGGAGTCACAGATACGCAGTATTTT. Amino acids: CASSSSRGVTDTQYF.

This clonotype has at least ten counts. V gene TRBV20-1 combines with J gene TRBJ2-4; D is unclear. This CDR3 is 13 amino acids long. CDR1 DFQATT and CDR2 SNEGSKA come from the germline V gene (reference sequence). V shed 5 bases and J shed 1 base, with 9 bases lying between them. In DNA, the CDR3 is TGCAGTGCTCCTTCCCTGGCCAAAAACATTCAGTACTTC. The encoded protein is CSAPSLAKNIQYF.

The table lists this clonotype with a few counts. This sequence joins TRBV5-6 and TRBJ1-1, with D unclear. The CDR3 totals 15 residues. Trimming took off 0 bases at V and 6 bases at J, with 15 bases between the two ends. CDR1 and CDR2 from the germline V gene are SGHDT and YYEEEE. CDR3 nucleotides: TGTGCCAGCAGCTTGGCTCTGCGGGGTATCTCTGAAGCTTTCTTT. As protein: CASSLALRGISEAFF.

In DNA, the CDR3 is TGTGCCAGCATCACCGGGACAGGGTTCACTGAAGCTTTCTTT. This translates into CASITGTGFTEAFF. The chain couples TRBV12-3 or TRBV12-4 to TRBJ1-1, with TRBD1 matching 9 bases. There are 14 residues in the CDR3. J was trimmed by 4 bases and V by 7 bases; bases with no gene match: 7.

This clonotype was found many times. This sequence joins TRBV20-1 and TRBJ2-2, with TRBD1 identical over 10 bases. The CDR3 spans 17 residues. Per the germline V gene, CDR1 is DFQATT and CDR2 is SNEGSKA (reference sequence). The V gene end was trimmed by 3 bases and the J gene end by 6 bases; junction bases not matched to a gene: 13. The CDR3 sequence: CSASRPAGTGASGELFF. DNA of the CDR3: TGCAGTGCTAGCCGGCCGGCCGGGACAGGGGCGTCCGGGGAGCTGTTTTTT.

This clonotype has more than one count but fewer than ten. The chain carries TRBV7-9 and TRBJ2-7, with D possibly being TRBD2 (6 bases). Germline CDR1 reads SEHNR; CDR2 reads FQNEAQ (reference sequence). Deletions cut 4 bases from V and 5 bases from J, with 9 bases between. The CDR3 has 12 amino acids. CDR3 residues: CASSSGGNEQYF. CDR3 coding DNA: TGTGCCAGCAGCTCCGGGGGAAACGAGCAGTACTTC.

In its sample, this clonotype was seen many times. The chain joins TRBV7-2 to TRBJ2-5; 10 nucleotides line up with TRBD1. From germline, CDR1 is SGHTA and CDR2 FQGNSA. Losses at the gene ends were 3 bases for V and 3 bases for J; bases not matched to a gene: 4. This CDR3 has 15 residues. DNA of the CDR3: TGTGCCAGCAGCTTTATGGGGACAGGGGAAGAGACCCAGTACTTC. Translation: CASSFMGTGEETQYF.

The V gene is TRBV12-3 or TRBV12-4, the J gene TRBJ2-2, with D tentatively TRBD2 (6 bases). The CDR3 is made up of 13 amino acids. V was shortened by 4 bases and J by 3 bases, with 6 bases between the two germline ends. CDR3 nucleotides: TGTGCCAGCAGTTGGAGGGACACCGGGGAGCTGTTTTTT. Amino acid sequence: CASSWRDTGELFF.

This clonotype was observed at least ten times. At one end, the junction sequence differs from germline, possibly due to a read error. This chain uses TRBV4-1 with TRBJ2-1; tentatively, D is TRBD2 (6 bases). Germline CDR1 is MGHRA and CDR2 is YSYEKL. The CDR3 loop spans 15 amino acids. The CDR3 loop is CASSQVGDSDNEQFF. CDR3 coding DNA: TGCGCCAGCAGCCAAGTGGGGGACTCCGACAATGAGCAGTTCTTC.

This clonotype has at least ten counts. This chain uses TRBV5-1 with TRBJ2-1; unclear D gene. The V gene's germline CDR1 is SGHRS and CDR2 YFSETQ. The CDR3 covers 13 residues. Trimming left V 4 bases short and J 10 bases short, with 15 bases between. In DNA, the CDR3 is TGCGCCAGCAGCCGCACGGCGATGAGCGAGCAGTTCTTC. Amino acid sequence: CASSRTAMSEQFF.

This clonotype came up many times. The chain joins TRBV5-1 to TRBJ2-3; D is uncertain. The CDR3 sequence is 15 residues long. The V and J ends lost 2 bases and 6 bases respectively, with 16 bases between them. In germline, CDR1 is SGHRS, CDR2 YFSETQ. For the CDR3, the DNA is TGCGCCAGCAGCTTAGGAAGACCGTCGGCGGATACGCAGTATTTT. This translates into CASSLGRPSADTQYF.

The V and J genes are TRBV5-1 and TRBJ2-1, with 11 nucleotides matching TRBD2. Germline V gene lookup returns CDR1 SGHRS and CDR2 YFSETQ. Trimming cost V 0 bases and J 7 bases; bases outside gene matches: 9. The CDR3 spans 17 residues. CDR3 nucleotides: TGCGCCAGCAGCTTGGGACCGGGACTAGCGGTCCTTAATGAGCAGTTCTTC. This encodes CASSLGPGLAVLNEQFF.

The chain is built from TRBV20-1 and TRBJ1-2, with no clear D. CDR1 is DFQATT, CDR2 SNEGSKA, per germline (reference sequence). V lost 3 bases and J lost 4, with 18 bases in between. The CDR3 sequence is 15 residues long. The CDR3 loop reads CSASRRQTLRYGYTF. CDR3 DNA sequence: TGCAGTGCTAGTCGTCGGCAGACTCTCCGCTATGGCTACACCTTC.

This clonotype was picked up many times. This rearrangement joins TRBV5-1 to TRBJ2-2, with D tentatively TRBD1 (5 bases). Germline V lookup: CDR1 SGHRS, CDR2 YFSETQ. V was trimmed by 0 bases and J by 6 bases, leaving 6 bases between them. The CDR3 length is 13 residues. The chain's CDR3 is CASSLEGSGELFF. CDR3 bases: TGCGCCAGCAGCTTGGAGGGGTCCGGGGAGCTGTTTTTT.

This clonotype was seen a handful of times. The genes are TRBV18 and TRBJ2-5; 8 nucleotides line up with TRBD1. This CDR3 comprises 17 residues. CDR1 is KGHSH and CDR2 is LQKENI in the germline V gene. The ends lost 2 bases at V and 2 bases at J; junction bases unmatched: 10. The CDR3 sequence: CASSPWPTGQDQETQYF. CDR3 coding DNA: TGTGCCAGCTCACCATGGCCAACGGGACAGGATCAAGAGACCCAGTACTTC. The complete variable domain, with remaining parts taken from reference TRBV18 and TRBJ2-5, reads NAGVMQNPRHLVRRRGQEARLRCSPMKGHSHVYWYRQLPEEGLKFMVYLQKENIIDESGMPKERFSAEFPKEGPSILRIQQVVRGDSAAYFCASSPWPTGQDQETQYFGPGTRLLVL.

This clonotype was counted only a few times. The V and J genes are TRBV29-1 and TRBJ2-2, with D tentatively TRBD1 (5 bases). CDR3 length: 14 residues. With 6 bases removed from V and 2 bases from J, the gap between germline ends came to 13 bases. In germline, CDR1 is SQVTM, CDR2 ANQGSEA. This CDR3 is CSVGPRVNTGELFF. DNA of the CDR3: TGCAGCGTCGGGCCCAGGGTTAACACCGGGGAGCTGTTTTTT.

This clonotype was counted at least ten times. The V and J genes are TRBV5-1 and TRBJ2-7; 10 bases map to TRBD1. V gave up 5 bases and J gave up 11 bases; unmatched junction bases: 10. Per germline, CDR1 SGHRS and CDR2 YFSETQ. The CDR3 spans 13 residues. CDR3 loop: CASSPDRGLHEYV. The CDR3 coding sequence is TGCGCCAGCAGTCCTGACAGGGGGCTTCATGAGTACGTC.

The rearrangement links TRBV5-1 to TRBJ2-3; TRBD1 might be the D (8 bases). V gave up 3 bases and J gave up 5 bases, with 19 bases separating them. CDR3 size: 16 residues. Per germline, CDR1 SGHRS and CDR2 YFSETQ. The CDR3 protein is CASSSNGGTGGDTQYF. CDR3 DNA sequence: TGCGCCAGCAGCTCCAACGGGGGGACAGGCGGAGATACGCAGTATTTT.

This chain links TRBV12-3 or TRBV12-4 with TRBJ2-2; D uncertain. The CDR3 length is 15 residues. Deletions cut 0 bases from V and 5 bases from J, with 10 bases between. The CDR3 DNA sequence: TGTGCCAGCAGTTTAGCCCTGCCTAAGACCGGGGAGCTGTTTTTT. This encodes CASSLALPKTGELFF.

This clonotype was observed at least ten times. The chain carries TRBV7-3 and TRBJ1-1, with a possible D match to TRBD1 (5 bases). This CDR3 has 13 amino acids. Trimming took 5 bases from V and 5 from J, leaving 12 bases between them. CDR1 is SGHTA, CDR2 FQGTGA, per germline. CDR3 sequence: CASSERQLTEAFF. The CDR3, as DNA: TGTGCCAGCAGCGAGAGACAGTTAACTGAAGCTTTCTTT.

This clonotype has a count of ten or more. The chain is built from TRBV11-2 and TRBJ2-5; 8 nucleotides match TRBD2. CDR3 length: 14 residues. The V gene end was trimmed by 5 bases and the J gene end by 4 bases; junction bases not matched to a gene: 6. The germline V gene encodes CDR1 SGHAT and CDR2 FQNNGV. The CDR3 nucleotides read TGTGCCAGCAGCCCTTCGGGGGGGCGAGAGACCCAGTACTTC. Its translation is CASSPSGGRETQYF.